This is a list of T cell receptor beta chains from one sample in a study of human T cells and chemical hapten exposure. TCRdb re-called the RACE reads with MiXCR, one entry per CDR3 protein. The data show around 380,000 distinct CDR3 sequences, around 5% seen once. The sample in question was whole blood, obtained in connection with sensitization to the hapten diphenylcyclopropenone (DPC). Source of these receptors: a woman between 50 and 59 years old with alopecia areata. Some clones in this sample may be carry-over from other donors' samples. The CDR3 runs from the conserved cysteine through the conserved F or W. Each record gives: CDR3 protein, CDR3 DNA, D gene, clone size, V gene, J gene. The D gene is left open where the match is weak. A clone size is listed for some rows: how often the clone was seen (once, few, many), or a class if it is expanded.

CASSPRDRREQYF,TGTGCCAGCAGCCCCCGAGACAGGCGCGAGCAGTACTTC,-,many,TRBV7-9,TRBJ2-7
CASSFGRGTEAFF,TGTGCCAGCAGTTTCGGAAGGGGCACTGAAGCTTTCTTT,-,many,TRBV27,TRBJ1-1
CASSDPLSGANVLTF,TGTGCCAGCAGTGATCCCTTATCTGGGGCCAACGTCCTGACTTTC,-,-,TRBV2,TRBJ2-6
CASSESGGRVSPLHF,TGCGCCAGCAGTGAGTCGGGGGGCCGGGTTTCACCCCTCCACTTT,-,few,TRBV10-2,TRBJ1-6
CASSESIHTEAFF,TGTGCCAGCAGTGAAAGTATCCACACTGAAGCTTTCTTT,-,few,TRBV6-1,TRBJ1-1
CASSLRREVSTDTQYF,TGTGCCAGCAGCTTGAGGCGGGAGGTCTCCACAGATACGCAGTATTTT,TRBD2,-,TRBV5-4,TRBJ2-3
CSVGPRDSPYEQYF,TGCAGCGTTGGGCCCCGGGACAGCCCCTACGAGCAGTACTTC,TRBD1,many,TRBV29-1,TRBJ2-7
CSVQLGVDTEAFF,TGCAGCGTTCAGCTGGGGGTCGACACTGAAGCTTTCTTT,-,many,TRBV29-1,TRBJ1-1
CASSLAVAGSTDTQYF,TGCGCCAGCAGCTTGGCCGTCGCGGGGAGCACAGATACGCAGTATTTT,-,many,TRBV5-1,TRBJ2-3
CASSYVWLDTQYF,TGTGCCAGCAGCTACGTCTGGTTAGATACGCAGTATTTT,-,few,TRBV7-9,TRBJ2-3
CSAHSTDTQYF,TGCAGTGCCCACAGCACAGATACGCAGTATTTT,-,-,TRBV20-1,TRBJ2-3